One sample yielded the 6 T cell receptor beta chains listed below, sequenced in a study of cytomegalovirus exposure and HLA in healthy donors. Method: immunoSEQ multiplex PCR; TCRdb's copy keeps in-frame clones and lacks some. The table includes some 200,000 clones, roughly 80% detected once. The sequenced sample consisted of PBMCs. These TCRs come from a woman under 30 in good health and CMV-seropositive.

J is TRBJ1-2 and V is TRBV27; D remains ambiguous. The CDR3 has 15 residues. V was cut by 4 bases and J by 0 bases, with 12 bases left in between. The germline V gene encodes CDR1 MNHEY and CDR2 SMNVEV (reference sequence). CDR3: CASSSDQEANYGYTF. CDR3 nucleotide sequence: TGTGCCAGCAGTTCAGACCAGGAAGCTAACTATGGCTACACCTTC.

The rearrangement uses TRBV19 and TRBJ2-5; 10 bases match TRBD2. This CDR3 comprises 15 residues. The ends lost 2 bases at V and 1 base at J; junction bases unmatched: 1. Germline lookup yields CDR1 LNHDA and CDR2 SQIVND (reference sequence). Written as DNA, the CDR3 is TGTGCCAGTAGTATAACTAGCGGGACCCAAGAGACCCAGTACTTC. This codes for CASSITSGTQETQYF. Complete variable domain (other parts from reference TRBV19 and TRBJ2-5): DGGITQSPKYLFRKEGQNVTLSCEQNLNHDAMYWYRQDPGQGLRLIYYSQIVNDFQKGDIAEGYSVSREKKESFPLTVTSAQKNPTAFYLCASSITSGTQETQYFGPGTRLLVL.

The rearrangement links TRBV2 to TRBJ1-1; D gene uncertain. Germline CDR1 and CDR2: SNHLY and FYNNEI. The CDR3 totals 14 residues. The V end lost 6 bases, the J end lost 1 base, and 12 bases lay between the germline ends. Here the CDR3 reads CASSPRDANTEAFF. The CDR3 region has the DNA TGTGCCAGCAGCCCCCGGGATGCGAACACTGAAGCTTTCTTT.

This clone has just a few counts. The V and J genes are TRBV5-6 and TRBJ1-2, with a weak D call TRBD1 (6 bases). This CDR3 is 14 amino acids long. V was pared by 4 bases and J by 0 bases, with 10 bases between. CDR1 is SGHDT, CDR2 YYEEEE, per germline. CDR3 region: CASSPRTANYGYTF. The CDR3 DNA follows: TGTGCCAGCAGCCCCCGGACAGCTAACTATGGCTACACCTTC.

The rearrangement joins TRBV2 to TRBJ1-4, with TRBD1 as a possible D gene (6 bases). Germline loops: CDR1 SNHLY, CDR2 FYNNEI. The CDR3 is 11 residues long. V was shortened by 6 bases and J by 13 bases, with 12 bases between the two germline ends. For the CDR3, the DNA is TGTGCCAGCAGGGCCGGGACAATACTGTTTTTT. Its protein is CASRAGTILFF.

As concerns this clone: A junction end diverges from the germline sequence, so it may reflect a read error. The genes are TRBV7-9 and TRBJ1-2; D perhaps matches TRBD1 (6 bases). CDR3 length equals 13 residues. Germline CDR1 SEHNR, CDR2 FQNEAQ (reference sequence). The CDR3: CASTLRTAYGYTF. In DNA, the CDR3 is TGTGCCAGCACCTTACGGACAGCTTATGGCTACACCTTC.